This TCR beta chain came from a study of OX40 agonist ivuxolimab in advanced cancers. Across the whole study: Ivuxolimab, which patients received intravenously every 2 weeks, was dosed at 0.01 to 10 mg/kg.

CDR3 length: 15 residues. This clone is classed as medium-sized. Using immunoSEQ multiplex PCR, the repertoire was profiled, and TCRdb retains in-frame clones only, with some absent. The sample comprises some 42,000 clones, about 89% of which are singletons, and 32% rests with the top ten. The sequence was collected from an adult with an advanced solid tumor such as melanoma, head and neck, liver or kidney cancer. The sequencing used CD4+ or CD8+ T cells sorted from blood, collected in a trial of the OX40 agonist ivuxolimab. The chain joins TRBV12-2 to TRBJ2-1. TRBV12-2 is given as a pseudogene. CDR3 sequence reads: CASRLGLLRTYEQFF. In DNA, the CDR3 is TGTGCAAGTCGCTTGGGCCTACTACGCACGTATGAGCAGTTCTTC.